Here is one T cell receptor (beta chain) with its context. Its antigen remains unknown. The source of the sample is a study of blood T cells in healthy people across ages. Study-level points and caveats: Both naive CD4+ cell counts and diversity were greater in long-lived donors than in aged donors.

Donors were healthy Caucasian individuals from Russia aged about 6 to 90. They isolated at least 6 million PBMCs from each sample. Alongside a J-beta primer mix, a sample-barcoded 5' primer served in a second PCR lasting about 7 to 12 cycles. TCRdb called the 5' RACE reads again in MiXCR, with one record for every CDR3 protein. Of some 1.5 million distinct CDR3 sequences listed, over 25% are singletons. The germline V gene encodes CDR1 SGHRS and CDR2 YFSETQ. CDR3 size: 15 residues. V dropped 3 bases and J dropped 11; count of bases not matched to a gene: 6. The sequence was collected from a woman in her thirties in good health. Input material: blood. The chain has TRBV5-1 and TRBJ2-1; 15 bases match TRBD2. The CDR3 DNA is TGCGCCAGCAGCTCGGGACTAGCGGGAGGAAGTAAGCAGTTCTTC. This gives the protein CASSSGLAGGSKQFF.